This entry lists 29 T cell receptor beta chains sequenced from one sample in a study of read filtering for tumor transcriptome and immune sequencing. Molecular barcoded adaptors covering alpha/delta and beta/gamma chains were used on about 390 ng RNA. TCRdb recomputed calls from the reads with MiXCR, one row per CDR3 protein. This table holds some 140,000 distinct CDR3 sequences, less than 15% found once. Source material: a population of CD138-negative cells sorted from bone marrow. The receptors originated from a donor aged 40 or older with multiple myeloma.

V usage is TRBV7-6 and J usage is TRBJ2-7; TRBD2 agrees at 13 bases. V gave up 3 bases and J gave up 2 bases; unmatched junction bases: 10. Germline-derived CDR1 and CDR2 are SGHVS and FNYEAQ. The CDR3 is made up of 18 amino acids. The CDR3 region is CASSLGPGLAGTTYEQYF. CDR3 coding DNA: TGTGCCAGCAGCTTGGGCCCGGGACTAGCGGGAACGACCTACGAGCAGTACTTC.

The chain carries TRBV29-1 and TRBJ2-7; the D is unclear. This CDR3 region has 13 residues. Germline loops: CDR1 SQVTM, CDR2 ANQGSEA. Between the trimmed V and J ends, which lost 6 bases and 2 bases, there was a span of 14 bases. For the CDR3, the DNA is TGCAGCGTGGGCCTCGACAATGCCTACGAGCAGTACTTC. Protein: CSVGLDNAYEQYF.

This clonotype was observed many times. The chain's CDR3 is CASSQGVAGIRETQYF. DNA for the CDR3: TGTGCCAGCAGCCAAGGGGTAGCGGGAATCCGAGAGACCCAGTACTTC. The genes are TRBV4-2 and TRBJ2-5, with 8 bases lining up with TRBD2. Germline-derived CDR1 and CDR2 are LGHNA and YNFKEQ. The CDR3 totals 16 residues. With 1 base clipped from V and 4 bases from J, the junction kept 8 bases outside the gene matches.

This clonotype was picked up a small number of times. The CDR3 sequence: CASSLSTENSYEQYF. DNA for the CDR3: TGTGCCAGCAGCTTGTCGACGGAGAACTCCTACGAGCAGTACTTC. The chain employs TRBV5-6 and TRBJ2-7; the D is unclear. The CDR3 consists of 15 residues. V was shortened by 1 base and J by 0 bases, with 11 bases between the two germline ends. The germline V gene encodes CDR1 SGHDT and CDR2 YYEEEE. Using reference TRBV5-6 and TRBJ2-7 for the parts outside the CDR3, the full variable domain is DAGVTQSPTHLIKTRGQQVTLRCSPKSGHDTVSWYQQALGQGPQFIFQYYEEEERQRGNFPDRFSGHQFPNYSSELNVNALLLGDSALYLCASSLSTENSYEQYFGPGTRLTVT.

Turning to this clonotype: This may come from a read error, since a much larger clone is one base off. The chain is built from TRBV29-1 and TRBJ2-2; D gene ambiguous. The length of the CDR3 is 12 residues. Germline V lookup: CDR1 SQVTM, CDR2 ANQGSEA. This chain's CDR3 is CSVEKNAGELFF. CDR3 DNA: TGCAGCGTTGAAAAGAACGCCGGGGAGCTGTTTTTT.

For this clonotype: A single base separates this from a much larger clone, so it may be a read error. The conserved phenylalanine or tryptophan is not found at the CDR3 terminus, so this likely reflects a read error. The chain links TRBV5-1 to TRBJ2-7; 7 positions match TRBD2. The ends lost 2 bases at V and 0 bases at J; junction bases unmatched: 5. This CDR3 contains 15 residues. CDR1 is SGHRS, CDR2 YFSETQ, per germline. The DNA of the CDR3 is TGCGCCAGCAGCTTTGGTGGCGGGAGCTCCTACGAGCAGTACCTC. Residues: CASSFGGGSSYEQYL.

This clonotype was seen ten or more times. The rearrangement links TRBV7-9 to TRBJ2-2; TRBD2 is a possible D gene (6 bases). V lost 0 bases, J lost 3 bases, and 8 bases lay in between. The CDR3 loop spans 15 amino acids. Germline-derived CDR1 and CDR2 are SEHNR and FQNEAQ (reference sequence). CDR3 in amino acids: CASSLAGGHTGELFF. The CDR3 DNA is TGTGCCAGCAGCTTAGCGGGAGGTCACACCGGGGAGCTGTTTTTT.

Regarding this clonotype: This may arise from a read error, as a much more abundant clone is one base away. This chain links TRBV12-5 with TRBJ2-3; D remains ambiguous. The germline V gene encodes CDR1 LGHNT and CDR2 FRNRAP. CDR3 length equals 14 residues. V lost 6 bases and J 3 bases, leaving 13 bases between the germline ends. This chain's CDR3 is CASGPVQPTDTQYF. CDR3 nucleotide sequence: TGTGCTAGTGGGCCGGTACAGCCGACAGATACGCAGTATTTT.

This sequence joins TRBV24-1 and TRBJ2-5; tentative D call: TRBD1 (6 bases). The CDR3 has 17 residues. Germline V gene data show CDR1 as KGHDR and CDR2 as SFDVKD. The V and J ends lost 4 bases and 5 bases respectively, with 22 bases between them. The CDR3 region has the DNA TGTGCCACCAGTGACCTACCATCAACAGGGAGCAGTGAGACCCAGTACTTC. This encodes CATSDLPSTGSSETQYF.

In this sample, this clonotype turned up once. A much larger clone lies one base from this, so it may be a read error. The chain couples TRBV12-3 or TRBV12-4 to TRBJ1-6; tentatively, D is TRBD1 (5 bases). The CDR3 extends over 15 amino acids. Trimming cost V 6 bases and J 9 bases, with 18 bases left between them. Here the CDR3 DNA reads TGTGCCAGCAGAAGTCCCGGGGCAGGGAGTTCACCCCTCCACTTT. Protein sequence: CASRSPGAGSSPLHF.

The table lists this clonotype with many counts. J is TRBJ2-3 and V is TRBV11-3; no reliable D call. Deletions cut 4 bases from V and 5 bases from J, with 19 bases between. Germline CDR1 reads SGHNT; CDR2 reads YENEEA. The length of the CDR3 is 16 residues. Here the CDR3 DNA reads TGTGCCAGCAGCTCATTCCCGGCCGGTACGATAGATACGCAGTATTTT. Translating it yields CASSSFPAGTIDTQYF. The complete variable domain, with remaining parts taken from reference TRBV11-3 and TRBJ2-3, reads EAGVVQSPRYKIIEKKQPVAFWCNPISGHNTLYWYLQNLGQGPELLIRYENEEAVDDSQLPKDRFSAERLKGVDSTLKIQPAELGDSAVYLCASSSFPAGTIDTQYFGPGTRLTVL.

This clonotype was counted once. This chain links TRBV3-1 with TRBJ2-5; D might be TRBD2 (6 bases). The CDR3 runs to 13 residues. Germline CDR1 LGHDT, CDR2 YNNKEL (reference sequence). Trimming removed 7 bases at V and 4 bases at J, with 13 bases between. For the CDR3, the DNA is TGTGCCAGCAACCTGGGACTTTCAGAGACCCAGTACTTC. Translated: CASNLGLSETQYF.

This clonotype was detected many times. The chain has TRBV12-3 or TRBV12-4 and TRBJ2-7; no definite D call. CDR3 length equals 12 residues. V lost 1 base to trimming and J lost 3 bases, with 4 bases between them. CDR3 sequence: CASSLVYYEQYF. CDR3 DNA: TGTGCCAGCAGTTTAGTTTACTACGAGCAGTACTTC.

In this sample, this clonotype turned up many times. The germline gene is not matched at one end of the junction; a read error may be the cause. The J gene is TRBJ2-3, the V gene TRBV20-1, with TRBD2 matching 7 bases. The CDR3 has 14 residues. Germline V gene data show CDR1 as DFQATT and CDR2 as SNEGSKA (reference sequence). CDR3 in DNA: TGCAGTGTTAGAGGACTAGGGTCCACAGATACGCAGTATTTT. It encodes CSVRGLGSTDTQYF.

This clonotype was found a few times. A read error may be the cause here, since a much bigger clone is one base away. The chain is built from TRBV4-2 and TRBJ2-1; 12 bases match TRBD2. Germline V gene sequence: CDR1 LGHNA, CDR2 YNFKEQ. The CDR3 consists of 17 residues. In DNA, the CDR3 is TGTGCCAGCAGCCCCCTCCGGACTAGCGGGACGGAGGATGAGCAGTCCTTC. Amino acids: CASSPLRTSGTEDEQSF.

This clonotype has at least ten counts. The chain carries TRBV3-1 and TRBJ2-5; TRBD2 aligns across 8 bases. The CDR3 has 15 residues. The germline V gene encodes CDR1 LGHDT and CDR2 YNNKEL (reference sequence). Losses at the gene ends were 4 bases for V and 2 bases for J; bases not matched to a gene: 6. The CDR3 spells CASSRSTSGQETQYF. The CDR3, as DNA: TGTGCCAGCAGCCGCTCTACTAGCGGACAAGAGACCCAGTACTTC.

This clonotype appeared many times. The chain joins TRBV12-3 or TRBV12-4 to TRBJ1-4; a possible D gene is TRBD1 (6 bases). CDR3 length equals 15 residues. Deletions cut 3 bases from V and 7 bases from J, with 15 bases between. The CDR3, as DNA: TGTGCCAGCAGTTTCTCCCAGGGGAGGAGTGAAAAACTGTTTTTT. It yields the protein CASSFSQGRSEKLFF.

The V call is TRBV30, the J call TRBJ2-3, with D unresolved. The V end was cut by 4 bases, the J end by 3 bases, with 8 bases between. The CDR3 is made up of 12 amino acids. Germline assignment: CDR1 GTSNPN and CDR2 SVGIG (reference sequence). CDR3: CAWNLKTDTQYF. The CDR3 region has the DNA TGTGCCTGGAACCTGAAGACAGATACGCAGTATTTT.

The rearrangement joins TRBV20-1 to TRBJ2-5, with D uncertain. The CDR3 has 13 residues. Trimming took off 5 bases at V and 0 bases at J, with 10 bases between the two ends. Germline values: CDR1 DFQATT, CDR2 SNEGSKA (reference sequence). The CDR3 here is CSAYDPNQETQYF. CDR3 sequence (DNA): TGCAGTGCTTACGACCCGAACCAAGAGACCCAGTACTTC.

This clonotype has only a few counts. This chain's CDR3 is CASSFLGQRNQPQHF. The CDR3 DNA reads TGTGCCAGCAGTTTTTTAGGACAGCGCAATCAGCCCCAGCATTTT. This rearrangement joins TRBV12-3 or TRBV12-4 to TRBJ1-5, with a weak D call TRBD1 (6 bases). With 3 bases removed from V and 2 bases from J, the gap between germline ends came to 11 bases. The CDR3 extends over 15 amino acids.

On this clonotype itself: This clone may be a read error of a much larger clone one base away. The chain recombines TRBV14 with TRBJ2-5, with 8 bases matching TRBD2. Unmatched junction bases numbered 0, after V lost 4 bases and J lost 5 bases. Per germline, CDR1 SGHDN and CDR2 FVKESK. CDR3 size: 12 residues. The CDR3 region is CASSRLAETQYF. The CDR3 coding sequence is TGTGCCAGCAGCCGACTAGCGGAGACCCAGTACTTC.

Ten or more counts support this clonotype. The rearrangement links TRBV20-1 to TRBJ1-2; no reliable D call. The germline gives CDR1 DFQATT, CDR2 SNEGSKA (reference sequence). V was clipped by 1 base and J by 5 bases, with 11 bases between them. The length of the CDR3 is 13 residues. The chain's CDR3 is CSARGPDSYGYTF. The CDR3 DNA follows: TGCAGTGCTAGAGGCCCAGATTCTTATGGCTACACCTTC.

Concerning this clonotype itself: This may come from a read error, since a much larger clone is one base off. The CDR3 nucleotides are TGCGCCAGCAGCCAAGATAGCAATCAGCCCCAGCATTTT. Translating gives CASSQDSNQPQHF. The chain couples TRBV4-1 to TRBJ1-5, with D uncertain. Germline lookup yields CDR1 MGHRA and CDR2 YSYEKL. The CDR3 totals 13 residues. V was cut by 0 bases and J by 0 bases, with 0 bases left in between.

As for this clonotype: A much larger clone differs from this one at a single base, so this may be a read error. This sequence joins TRBV7-6 and TRBJ2-3; possibly TRBD1 for D (6 bases). CDR3 length: 14 residues. Germline CDR1 is SGHVS and CDR2 is FNYEAQ. Trimming removed 4 bases from V and 8 bases from J, with 16 bases in between. This chain's CDR3 is CASSWAGVMSTQYF. CDR3 coding DNA: TGTGCCAGCAGCTGGGCAGGGGTCATGAGTACGCAGTATTTT.

The table lists this clonotype with many counts. This sequence joins TRBV15 and TRBJ2-1, with TRBD2 matching 10 bases. The CDR3 is 17 amino acids. Germline CDR1 reads LNHNV; CDR2 reads YYDKDF (reference sequence). V dropped 2 bases and J dropped 2; count of bases not matched to a gene: 6. CDR3 protein: CATSRMQREGTYNEQFF. The CDR3, as DNA: TGTGCCACCAGCAGAATGCAGCGGGAGGGAACCTACAATGAGCAGTTCTTC.

This clonotype was picked up many times. This chain joins TRBV20-1 and TRBJ2-5; the D is unclear. CDR3 length: 12 residues. With 0 bases removed from V and 4 bases from J, the gap between germline ends came to 6 bases. The germline V gene encodes CDR1 DFQATT and CDR2 SNEGSKA (reference sequence). For the CDR3, the DNA is TGCAGTGCTAGAGATATCGGAGAGACCCAGTACTTC. This encodes CSARDIGETQYF.

This clonotype was seen a handful of times. The rearrangement joins TRBV27 to TRBJ2-1; D may correspond to TRBD1 or TRBD2 (7 bases each). The CDR3 length is 16 residues. Trimming removed 1 base at V and 4 bases at J, with 14 bases between. CDR1 is MNHEY, CDR2 SMNVEV, per germline (reference sequence). The CDR3 sequence is CASSLLGRGGYNEQFF. DNA for the CDR3: TGTGCCAGCAGTTTATTAGGCAGGGGGGGGTACAATGAGCAGTTCTTC.

CDR3 in amino acids: CASSPEWGDTGNTIYF. The CDR3 bases are TGTGCCAGCAGCCCAGAATGGGGGGACACTGGAAACACCATATATTTT. The V gene is TRBV5-6, the J gene TRBJ1-3; D possibly corresponds to TRBD1 (6 bases). The CDR3 extends over 16 amino acids. V was pared by 4 bases and J by 2 bases, with 16 bases between. Germline V CDR1 and CDR2: SGHDT, YYEEEE. Combining the CDR3 with reference TRBV5-6 and TRBJ1-3 gives the whole variable domain DAGVTQSPTHLIKTRGQQVTLRCSPKSGHDTVSWYQQALGQGPQFIFQYYEEEERQRGNFPDRFSGHQFPNYSSELNVNALLLGDSALYLCASSPEWGDTGNTIYFGEGSWLTVV.

Comment on this clonotype: This may stem from a read error, because a much larger clone lies one nucleotide away. This chain connects TRBV20-1 to TRBJ2-3; D is perhaps TRBD1 (5 bases). Trimming stripped 6 bases from V and 9 bases from J, with 19 bases between. Germline CDR1 and CDR2: DFQATT and SNEGSKA (reference sequence). This CDR3 contains 13 residues. The CDR3 loop is CSASQDIQETQYF. The CDR3 bases are TGCAGTGCCTCTCAGGACATCCAAGAAACGCAGTATTTT.